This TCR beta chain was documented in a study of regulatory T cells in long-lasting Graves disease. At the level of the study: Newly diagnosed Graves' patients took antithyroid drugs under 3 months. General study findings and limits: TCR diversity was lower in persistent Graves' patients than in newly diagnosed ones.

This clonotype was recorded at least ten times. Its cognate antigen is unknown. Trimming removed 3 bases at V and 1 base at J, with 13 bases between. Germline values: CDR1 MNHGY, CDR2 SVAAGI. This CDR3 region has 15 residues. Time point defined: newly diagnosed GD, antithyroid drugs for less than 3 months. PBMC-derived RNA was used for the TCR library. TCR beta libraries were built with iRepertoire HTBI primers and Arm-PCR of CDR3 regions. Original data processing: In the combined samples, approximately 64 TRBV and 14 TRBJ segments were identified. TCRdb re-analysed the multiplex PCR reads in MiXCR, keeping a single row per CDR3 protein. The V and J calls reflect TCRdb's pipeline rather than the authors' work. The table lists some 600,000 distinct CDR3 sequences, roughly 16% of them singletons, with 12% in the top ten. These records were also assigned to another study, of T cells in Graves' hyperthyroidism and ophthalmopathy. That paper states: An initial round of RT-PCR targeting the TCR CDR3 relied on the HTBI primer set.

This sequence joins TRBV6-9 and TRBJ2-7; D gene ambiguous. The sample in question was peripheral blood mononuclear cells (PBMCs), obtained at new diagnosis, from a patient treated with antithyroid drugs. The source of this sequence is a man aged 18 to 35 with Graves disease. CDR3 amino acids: CASSYTAAQSYEQYF. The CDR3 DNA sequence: TGTGCCAGCAGTTACACGGCGGCACAATCCTACGAGCAGTACTTC.